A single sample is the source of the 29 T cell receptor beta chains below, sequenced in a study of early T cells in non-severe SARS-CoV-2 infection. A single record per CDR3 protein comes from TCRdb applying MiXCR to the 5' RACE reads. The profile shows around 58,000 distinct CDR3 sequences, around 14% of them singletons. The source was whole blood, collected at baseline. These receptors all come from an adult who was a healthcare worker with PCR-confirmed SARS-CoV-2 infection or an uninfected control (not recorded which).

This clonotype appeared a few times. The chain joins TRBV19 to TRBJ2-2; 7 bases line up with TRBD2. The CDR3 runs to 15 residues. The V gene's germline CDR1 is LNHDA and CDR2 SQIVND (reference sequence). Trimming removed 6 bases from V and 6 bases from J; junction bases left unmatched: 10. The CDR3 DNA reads TGTGCCAGTAGACCCCCCGGACTAGAGGCCGGGGAGCTGTTTTTT. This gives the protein CASRPPGLEAGELFF. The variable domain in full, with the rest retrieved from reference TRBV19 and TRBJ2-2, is DGGITQSPKYLFRKEGQNVTLSCEQNLNHDAMYWYRQDPGQGLRLIYYSQIVNDFQKGDIAEGYSVSREKKESFPLTVTSAQKNPTAFYLCASRPPGLEAGELFFGEGSRLTVL.

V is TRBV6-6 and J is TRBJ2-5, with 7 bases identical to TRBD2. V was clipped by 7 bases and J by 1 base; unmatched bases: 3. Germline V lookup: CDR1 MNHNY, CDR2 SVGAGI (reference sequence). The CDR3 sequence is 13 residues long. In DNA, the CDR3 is TGTGCCAGCATTCCTAGCGGCCAAGAGACCCAGTACTTC. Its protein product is CASIPSGQETQYF.

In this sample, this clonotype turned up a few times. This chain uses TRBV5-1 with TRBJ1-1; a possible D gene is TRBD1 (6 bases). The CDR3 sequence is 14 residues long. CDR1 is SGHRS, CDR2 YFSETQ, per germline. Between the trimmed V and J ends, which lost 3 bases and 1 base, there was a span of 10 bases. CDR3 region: CASSWEGQNTEAFF. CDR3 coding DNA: TGCGCCAGCAGCTGGGAGGGACAGAACACTGAAGCTTTCTTT.

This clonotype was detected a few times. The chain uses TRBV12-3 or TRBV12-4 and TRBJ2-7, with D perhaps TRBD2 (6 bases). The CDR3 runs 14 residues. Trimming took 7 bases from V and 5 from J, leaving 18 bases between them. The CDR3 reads CASTLGQWRDEQYF. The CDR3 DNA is TGTGCCAGCACCCTAGGCCAGTGGAGGGACGAGCAGTACTTC.

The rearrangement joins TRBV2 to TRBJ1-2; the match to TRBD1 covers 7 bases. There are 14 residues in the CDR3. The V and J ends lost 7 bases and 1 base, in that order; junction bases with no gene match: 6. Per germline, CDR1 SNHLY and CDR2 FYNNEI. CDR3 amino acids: CASTPGQNNYGYTF. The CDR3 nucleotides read TGTGCCAGCACCCCGGGACAGAATAACTATGGCTACACCTTC.

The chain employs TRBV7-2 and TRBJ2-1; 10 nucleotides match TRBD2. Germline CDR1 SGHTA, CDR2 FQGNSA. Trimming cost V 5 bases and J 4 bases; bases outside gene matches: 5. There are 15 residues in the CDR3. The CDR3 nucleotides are TGTGCCAGCAGCGTTAGCGGGAGGATATACAATGAGCAGTTCTTC. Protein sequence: CASSVSGRIYNEQFF. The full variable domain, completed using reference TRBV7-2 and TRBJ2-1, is GAGVSQSPSNKVTEKGKDVELRCDPISGHTALYWYRQSLGQGLEFLIYFQGNSAPDKSGLPSDRFSAERTGGSVSTLTIQRTQQEDSAVYLCASSVSGRIYNEQFFGPGTRLTVL.

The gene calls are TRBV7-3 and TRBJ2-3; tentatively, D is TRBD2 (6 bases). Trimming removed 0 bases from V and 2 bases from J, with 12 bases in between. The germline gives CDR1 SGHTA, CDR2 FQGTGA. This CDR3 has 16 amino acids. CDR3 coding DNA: TGTGCCAGCAGCTTAACAGTTGCGGGGTTCACAGATACGCAGTATTTT. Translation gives CASSLTVAGFTDTQYF.

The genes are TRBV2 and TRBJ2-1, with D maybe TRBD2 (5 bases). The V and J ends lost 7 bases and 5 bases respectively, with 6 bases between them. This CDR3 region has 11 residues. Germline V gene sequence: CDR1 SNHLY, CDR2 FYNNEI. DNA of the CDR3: TGTGCCAGCACCGGGAACAATGAGCAGTTCTTC. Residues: CASTGNNEQFF.

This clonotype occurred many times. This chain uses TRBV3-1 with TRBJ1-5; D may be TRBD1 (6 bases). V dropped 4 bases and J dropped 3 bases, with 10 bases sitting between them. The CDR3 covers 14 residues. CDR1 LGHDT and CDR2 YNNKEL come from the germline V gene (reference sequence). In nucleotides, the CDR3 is TGTGCCAGCAGCCCCACAGGGCCCAATCAGCCCCAGCATTTT. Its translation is CASSPTGPNQPQHF.

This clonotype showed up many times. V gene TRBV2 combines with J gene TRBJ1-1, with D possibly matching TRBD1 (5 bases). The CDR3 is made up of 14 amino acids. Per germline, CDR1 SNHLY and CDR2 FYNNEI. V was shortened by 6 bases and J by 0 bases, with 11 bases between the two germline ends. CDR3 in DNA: TGTGCCAGCAGAAGAGCGGGGGTGAACACTGAAGCTTTCTTT. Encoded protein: CASRRAGVNTEAFF. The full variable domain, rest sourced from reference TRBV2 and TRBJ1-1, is EPEVTQTPSHQVTQMGQEVILRCVPISNHLYFYWYRQILGQKVEFLVSFYNNEISEKSEIFDDQFSVERPDGSNFTLKIRSTKLEDSAMYFCASRRAGVNTEAFFGQGTRLTVV.

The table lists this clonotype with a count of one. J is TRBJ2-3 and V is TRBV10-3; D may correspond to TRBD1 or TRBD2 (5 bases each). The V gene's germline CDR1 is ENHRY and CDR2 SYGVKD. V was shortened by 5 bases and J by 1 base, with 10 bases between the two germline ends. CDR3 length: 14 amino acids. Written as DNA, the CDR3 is TGTGCCATCAGTACTGGGGGTGGCACAGATACGCAGTATTTT. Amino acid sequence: CAISTGGGTDTQYF.

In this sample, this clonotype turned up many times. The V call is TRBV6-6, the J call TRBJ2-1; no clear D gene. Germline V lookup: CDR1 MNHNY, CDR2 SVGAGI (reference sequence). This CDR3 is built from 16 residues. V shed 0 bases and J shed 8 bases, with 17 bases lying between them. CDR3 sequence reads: CASSYSGSSITDEQFF. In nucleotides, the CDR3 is TGTGCCAGCAGTTACTCTGGCAGCTCAATAACCGATGAGCAGTTCTTC.

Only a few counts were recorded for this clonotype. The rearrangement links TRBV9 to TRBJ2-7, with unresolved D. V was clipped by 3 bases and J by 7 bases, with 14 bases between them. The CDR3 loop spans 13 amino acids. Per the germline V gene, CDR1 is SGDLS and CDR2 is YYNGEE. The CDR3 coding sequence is TGTGCCAGCAGCGCAAGAACGGTGGGAGAGCAGTACTTC. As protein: CASSARTVGEQYF.

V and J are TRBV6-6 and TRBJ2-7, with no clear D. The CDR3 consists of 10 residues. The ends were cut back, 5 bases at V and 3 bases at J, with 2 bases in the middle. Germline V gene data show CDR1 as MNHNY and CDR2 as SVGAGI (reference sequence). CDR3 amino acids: CASSNYEQYF. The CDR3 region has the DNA TGTGCCAGCAGTAACTACGAGCAGTACTTC.

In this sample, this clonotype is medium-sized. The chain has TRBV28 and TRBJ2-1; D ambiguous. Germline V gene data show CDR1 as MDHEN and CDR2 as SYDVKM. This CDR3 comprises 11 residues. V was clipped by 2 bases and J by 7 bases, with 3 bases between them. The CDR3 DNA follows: TGTGCCAGCAGTTTACGGAATGAGCAGTTCTTC. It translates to CASSLRNEQFF.

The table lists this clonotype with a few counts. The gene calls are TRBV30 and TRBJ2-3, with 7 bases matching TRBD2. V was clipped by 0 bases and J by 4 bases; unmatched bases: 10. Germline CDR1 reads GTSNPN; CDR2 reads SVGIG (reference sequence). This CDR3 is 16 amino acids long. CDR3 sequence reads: CAWSVGAGVSADTQYF. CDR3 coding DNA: TGTGCCTGGAGTGTAGGGGCGGGAGTGTCGGCAGATACGCAGTATTTT. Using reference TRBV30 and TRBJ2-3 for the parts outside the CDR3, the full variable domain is SQTIHQWPATLVQPVGSPLSLECTVEGTSNPNLYWYRQAAGRGLQLLFYSVGIGQISSEVPQNLSASRPQDRQFILSSKKLLLSDSGFYLCAWSVGAGVSADTQYFGPGTRLTVL.

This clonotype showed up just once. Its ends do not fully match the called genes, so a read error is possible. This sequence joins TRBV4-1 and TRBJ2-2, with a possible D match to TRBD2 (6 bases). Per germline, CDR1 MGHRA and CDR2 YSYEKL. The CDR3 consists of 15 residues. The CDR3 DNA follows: TGCGCCAGCAGCCCCATAGAGGGACTTCCCGGGGAGTTGTTTTTT. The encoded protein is CASSPIEGLPGELFF.

The CDR3 coding sequence is TGTGCCAGCAGCTTAGGACAGGCCTCTGGCTACACCTTC. Amino acids: CASSLGQASGYTF. The chain uses TRBV7-9 and TRBJ1-2; maybe TRBD1 (6 bases). V was cut by 1 base and J by 7 bases, with 10 bases left in between. From germline, CDR1 is SEHNR and CDR2 FQNEAQ (reference sequence). The CDR3 has 13 amino acids.

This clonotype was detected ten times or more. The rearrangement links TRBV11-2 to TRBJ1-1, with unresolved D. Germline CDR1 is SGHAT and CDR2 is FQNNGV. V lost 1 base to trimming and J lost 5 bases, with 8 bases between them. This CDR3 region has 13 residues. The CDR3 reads CASSLAAYTEAFF. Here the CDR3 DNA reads TGTGCCAGCAGCTTAGCGGCCTATACTGAAGCTTTCTTT.

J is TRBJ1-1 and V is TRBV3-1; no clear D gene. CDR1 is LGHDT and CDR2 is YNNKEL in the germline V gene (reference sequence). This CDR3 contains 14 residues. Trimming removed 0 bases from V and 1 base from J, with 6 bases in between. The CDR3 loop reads CASSQDLANTEAFF. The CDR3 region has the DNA TGTGCCAGCAGCCAAGATCTGGCGAACACTGAAGCTTTCTTT.

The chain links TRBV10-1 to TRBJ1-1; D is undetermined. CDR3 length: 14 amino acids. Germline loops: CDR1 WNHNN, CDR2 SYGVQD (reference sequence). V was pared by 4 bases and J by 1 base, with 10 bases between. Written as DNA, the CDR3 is TGCGCCAGCAGTGGAGCCACGGCGAACACTGAAGCTTTCTTT. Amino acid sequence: CASSGATANTEAFF.

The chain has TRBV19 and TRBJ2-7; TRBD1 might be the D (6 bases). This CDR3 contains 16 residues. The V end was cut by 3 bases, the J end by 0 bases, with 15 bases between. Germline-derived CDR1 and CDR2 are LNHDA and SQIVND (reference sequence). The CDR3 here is CASSIDGQRNSYEQYF. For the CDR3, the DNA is TGTGCCAGTAGTATTGACGGACAGCGAAACTCCTACGAGCAGTACTTC. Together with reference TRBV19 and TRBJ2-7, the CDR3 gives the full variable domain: DGGITQSPKYLFRKEGQNVTLSCEQNLNHDAMYWYRQDPGQGLRLIYYSQIVNDFQKGDIAEGYSVSREKKESFPLTVTSAQKNPTAFYLCASSIDGQRNSYEQYFGPGTRLTVT.

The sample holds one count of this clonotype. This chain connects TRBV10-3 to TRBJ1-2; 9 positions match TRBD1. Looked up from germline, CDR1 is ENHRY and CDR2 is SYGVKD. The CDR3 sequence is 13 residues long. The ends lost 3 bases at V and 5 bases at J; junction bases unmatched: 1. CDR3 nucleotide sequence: TGTGCCATCAGTGAAGGGACAGGGTATGGCTACACCTTC. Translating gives CAISEGTGYGYTF.

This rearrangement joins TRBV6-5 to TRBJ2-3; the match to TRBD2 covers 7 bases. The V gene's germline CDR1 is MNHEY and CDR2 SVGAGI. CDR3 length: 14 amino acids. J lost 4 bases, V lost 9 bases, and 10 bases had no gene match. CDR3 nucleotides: TGTGCCAGTTATGGCGGGAGTCTCGCAGATACGCAGTATTTT. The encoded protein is CASYGGSLADTQYF.

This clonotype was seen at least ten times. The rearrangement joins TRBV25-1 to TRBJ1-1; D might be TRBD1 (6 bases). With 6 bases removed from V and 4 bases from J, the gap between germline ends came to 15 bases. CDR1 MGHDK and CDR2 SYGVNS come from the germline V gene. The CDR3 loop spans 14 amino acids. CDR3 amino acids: CASRYSQGGTEAFF. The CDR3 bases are TGTGCCAGCAGGTACTCACAGGGAGGCACTGAAGCTTTCTTT.

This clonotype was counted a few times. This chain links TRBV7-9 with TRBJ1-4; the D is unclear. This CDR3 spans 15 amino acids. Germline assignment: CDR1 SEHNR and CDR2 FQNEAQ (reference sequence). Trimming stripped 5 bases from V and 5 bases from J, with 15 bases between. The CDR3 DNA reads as TGTGCCAGCAGCCCTCGGACCATTCAGAATGAAAAACTGTTTTTT. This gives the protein CASSPRTIQNEKLFF.

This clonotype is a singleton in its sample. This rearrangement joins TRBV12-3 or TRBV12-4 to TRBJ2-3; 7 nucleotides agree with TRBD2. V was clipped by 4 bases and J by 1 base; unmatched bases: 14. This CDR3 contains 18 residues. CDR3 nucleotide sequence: TGTGCCAGCAGTTCCTTTGGGGGGACTAACGGCCGCACAGATACGCAGTATTTT. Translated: CASSSFGGTNGRTDTQYF.

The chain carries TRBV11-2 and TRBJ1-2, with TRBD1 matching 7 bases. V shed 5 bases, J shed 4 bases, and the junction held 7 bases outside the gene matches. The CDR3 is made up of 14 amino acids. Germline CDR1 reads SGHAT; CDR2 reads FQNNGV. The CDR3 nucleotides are TGTGCCAGCAGCGCCCGACAGGGCCGCTATGGCTACACCTTC. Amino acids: CASSARQGRYGYTF. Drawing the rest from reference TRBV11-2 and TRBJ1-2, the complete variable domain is EAGVAQSPRYKIIEKRQSVAFWCNPISGHATLYWYQQILGQGPKLLIQFQNNGVVDDSQLPKDRFSAERLKGVDSTLKIQPAKLEDSAVYLCASSARQGRYGYTFGSGTRLTVV.

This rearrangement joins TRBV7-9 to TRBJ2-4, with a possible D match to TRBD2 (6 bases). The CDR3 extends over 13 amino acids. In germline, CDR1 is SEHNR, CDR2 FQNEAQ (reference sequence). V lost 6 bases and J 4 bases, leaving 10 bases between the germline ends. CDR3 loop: CASSWDLKNIQYF. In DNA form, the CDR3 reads TGTGCCAGCAGTTGGGACTTAAAAAACATTCAGTACTTC.